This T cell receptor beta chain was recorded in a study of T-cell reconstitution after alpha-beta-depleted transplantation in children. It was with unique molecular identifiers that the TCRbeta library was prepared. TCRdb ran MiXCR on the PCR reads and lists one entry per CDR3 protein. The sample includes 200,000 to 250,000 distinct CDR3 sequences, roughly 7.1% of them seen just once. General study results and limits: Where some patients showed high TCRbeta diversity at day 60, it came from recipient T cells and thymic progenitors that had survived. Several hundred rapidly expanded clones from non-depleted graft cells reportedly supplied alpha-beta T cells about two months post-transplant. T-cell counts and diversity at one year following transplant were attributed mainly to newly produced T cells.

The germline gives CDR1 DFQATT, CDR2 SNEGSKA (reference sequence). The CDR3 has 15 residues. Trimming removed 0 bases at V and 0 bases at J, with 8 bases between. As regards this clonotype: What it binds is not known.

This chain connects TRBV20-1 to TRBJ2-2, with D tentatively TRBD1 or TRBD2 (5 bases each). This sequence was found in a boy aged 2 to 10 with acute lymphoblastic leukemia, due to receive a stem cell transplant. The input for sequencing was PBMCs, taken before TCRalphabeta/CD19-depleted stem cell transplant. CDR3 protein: CSARDGTANTGELFF. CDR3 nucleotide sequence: TGCAGTGCTAGAGATGGGACGGCGAACACCGGGGAGCTGTTTTTT.